The subject of this entry is one TCR beta chain. The data were taken from a study of CXCR3-negative and CXCR3-positive naive CD8 T cells. Study information: The libraries together contributed 110 million to 150 million TRB reads, each supplying about 1.5 +/- 0.3 million.

5' RACE with UMI labels generated the TRB cDNA libraries. Reanalyzing the 5' RACE reads, TCRdb keeps one entry per CDR3 protein, without DNA. The ten most abundant clones cover about 0.48% of a sample with about 130,000 distinct CDR3 sequences. CDR1 is LNHNV and CDR2 is YYDKDF in the germline V gene (reference sequence). There are 14 residues in the CDR3. V is TRBV15 and J is TRBJ2-1; the D gene TCRdb calls, TRBD1, cannot be checked with no DNA. The source material was naive CXCR3- CD8+ T cells from blood. Noted subset: CD45RO-CCR7+CD27+CD95- naive CD8+ T cells lacking CXCR3 (TNR3-). The receptor was isolated from a human donor in good health. Some clones in this sample may be carry-over from other donors' samples. The CDR3 here is CATELGGAYNEQFF.